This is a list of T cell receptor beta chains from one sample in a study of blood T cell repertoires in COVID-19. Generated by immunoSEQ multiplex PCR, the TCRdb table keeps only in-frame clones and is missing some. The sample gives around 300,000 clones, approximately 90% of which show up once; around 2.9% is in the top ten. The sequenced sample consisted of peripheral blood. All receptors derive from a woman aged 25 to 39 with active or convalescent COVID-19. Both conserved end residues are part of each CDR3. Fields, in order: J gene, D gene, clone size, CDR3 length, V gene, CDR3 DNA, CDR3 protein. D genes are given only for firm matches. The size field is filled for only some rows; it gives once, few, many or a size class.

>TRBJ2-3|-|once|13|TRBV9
TGTGCCAGCAGCGTAGGGGCGTTTGATACGCAGTATTTT
CASSVGAFDTQYF
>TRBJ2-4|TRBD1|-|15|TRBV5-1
TGCGCCAGCAGCTCACAGACAGGGGGCGTGGACATTCAGTACTTC
CASSSQTGGVDIQYF
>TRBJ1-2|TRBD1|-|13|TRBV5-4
TGTGCCAGCAGCTACACCGGGACAGGCCAGTACACCTTC
CASSYTGTGQYTF
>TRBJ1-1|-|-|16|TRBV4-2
TGTGCCAGCAGCCGTGACAACAGACCTATGAACACTGAAGCTTTCTTT
CASSRDNRPMNTEAFF
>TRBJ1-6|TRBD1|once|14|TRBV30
TGTGCCTGGAGGAGACAGGGGGTTGATTCACCCCTCCACTTT
CAWRRQGVDSPLHF
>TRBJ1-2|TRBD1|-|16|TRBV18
TGTGCCAGCTCAGCCGGGACAGGGGGCCGATTGAATGGCTACACCTTC
CASSAGTGGRLNGYTF
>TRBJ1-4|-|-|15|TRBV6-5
TGTGCCAGCAGTTCATGGGCAGCAACTAATGAAAAACTGTTTTTT
CASSSWAATNEKLFF
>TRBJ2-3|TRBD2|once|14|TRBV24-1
TGTGCCACCAGGGTACTGGCGGGGGCAGATACGCAGTATTTT
CATRVLAGADTQYF
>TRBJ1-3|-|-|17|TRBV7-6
TGTGCCAGCAGCTTAGAGCGAACCTTCGGGAGGGAGGACACCATATATTTT
CASSLERTFGREDTIYF
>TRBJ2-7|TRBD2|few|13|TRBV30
TGTGCCTGGAGGCCTAGCGGGGAGTACGAGCAGTACTTC
CAWRPSGEYEQYF
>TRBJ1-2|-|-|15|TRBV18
TGTGCCAGCTCACCCTCACGGGTGTCAGAAAATGGCTACACCTTC
CASSPSRVSENGYTF
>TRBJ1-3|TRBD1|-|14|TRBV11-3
TGTGCCAGCAGCTTCGACAGGGTCCAGGCGGAAATATATTTT
CASSFDRVQAEIYF
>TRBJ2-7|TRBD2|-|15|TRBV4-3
TGCGCCAGCAGCCAGTCTAGCGGGGTAGGGTACGAGCAGTACTTC
CASSQSSGVGYEQYF
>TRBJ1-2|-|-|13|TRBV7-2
TGTGCCAGCAGCCCACGCCAGGGTGATGGCTACACCTTC
CASSPRQGDGYTF
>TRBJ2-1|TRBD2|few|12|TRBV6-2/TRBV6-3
TGTGCCAGCAGTGGCGGGGGGAATGAGCAGTTCTTC
CASSGGGNEQFF
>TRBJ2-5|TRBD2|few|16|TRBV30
TGTGCCTGGAGTTCGTTAGCGGGCGTTTTCTTGGAGACCCAGTACTTC
CAWSSLAGVFLETQYF
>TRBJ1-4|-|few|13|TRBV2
TGTGCCAGCAGTGACCGGGGGGGTGAAAAACTGTTTTTT
CASSDRGGEKLFF
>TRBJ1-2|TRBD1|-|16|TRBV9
TGTGCCAGCAGCGTTCGTCCCGGGACAGGGGGTGATGGCTACACCTTC
CASSVRPGTGGDGYTF
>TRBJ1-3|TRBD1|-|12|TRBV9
TGTGCCAGCAGCCCAGACAGGGCTCCCATATATTTT
CASSPDRAPIYF
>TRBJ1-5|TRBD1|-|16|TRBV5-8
TGTGCCAGCAGCGAGCCCCAGGGGGCCGGCAATCAGCCCCAGCATTTT
CASSEPQGAGNQPQHF
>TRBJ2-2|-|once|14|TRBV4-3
TGCGCCAGCAGCCAAGATAGCTGGGCCGGGGAGCTGTTTTTT
CASSQDSWAGELFF
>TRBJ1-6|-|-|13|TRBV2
TGTGCCAGCAGTACTGGCCCGGAGGCACCCCTCCACTTT
CASSTGPEAPLHF
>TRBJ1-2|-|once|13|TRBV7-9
TGTGCCAGCACCCGTGGACAGCTCTATGGCTACACCTTC
CASTRGQLYGYTF
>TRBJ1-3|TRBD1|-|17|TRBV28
TGTGCCAGCATCCAGCAAAAGCAGGGACAGGCTGGAAACACCATATATTTT
CASIQQKQGQAGNTIYF
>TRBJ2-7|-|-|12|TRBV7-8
TGTGCCAGCAGCTTAGACAACTACGAGCAGTACTTC
CASSLDNYEQYF
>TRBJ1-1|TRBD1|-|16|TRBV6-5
TGTGCCAGCAGTTACTCCCGGGACAGGGGCGACACTGAAGCTTTCTTT
CASSYSRDRGDTEAFF
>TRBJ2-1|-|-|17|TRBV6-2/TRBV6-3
TGTGCCAGCAGTTACCGGGACTTCCTGAGCTCCTACAATGAGCAGTTCTTC
CASSYRDFLSSYNEQFF
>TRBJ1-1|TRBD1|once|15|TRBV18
TGTGCCAGCTCACCACCGGGACAGGGGAACACTGAAGCTTTCTTT
CASSPPGQGNTEAFF
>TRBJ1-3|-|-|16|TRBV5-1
TGCGCCAGCAGCTCGGACGGGACTCACTCTGGAAACACCATATATTTT
CASSSDGTHSGNTIYF
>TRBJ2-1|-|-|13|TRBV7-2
TGTGCCAGCAGCTTACCCAACTACAATGAGCAGTTCTTC
CASSLPNYNEQFF
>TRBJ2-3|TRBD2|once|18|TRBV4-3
TGCGCCAGCAGCCAAGCCCCTGCGGGGGGACCTTCGGGAGATACGCAGTATTTT
CASSQAPAGGPSGDTQYF
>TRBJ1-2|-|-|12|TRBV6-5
TGTGCCAGCAGAAACCGACTGAGGGGCTACACCTTC
CASRNRLRGYTF
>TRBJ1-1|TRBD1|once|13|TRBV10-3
TGTGCCACCGCAGGGACAGAGAACACTGAAGCTTTCTTT
CATAGTENTEAFF